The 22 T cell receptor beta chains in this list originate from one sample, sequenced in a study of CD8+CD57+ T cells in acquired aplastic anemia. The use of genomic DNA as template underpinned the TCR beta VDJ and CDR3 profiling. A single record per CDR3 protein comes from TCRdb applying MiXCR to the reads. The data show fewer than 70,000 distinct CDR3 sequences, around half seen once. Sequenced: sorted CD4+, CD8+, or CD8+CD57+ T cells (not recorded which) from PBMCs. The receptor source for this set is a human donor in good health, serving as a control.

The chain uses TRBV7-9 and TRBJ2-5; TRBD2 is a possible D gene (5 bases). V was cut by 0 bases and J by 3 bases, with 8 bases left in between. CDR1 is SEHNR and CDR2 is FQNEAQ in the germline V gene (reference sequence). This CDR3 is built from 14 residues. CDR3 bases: TGTGCCAGCAGCTTAGCGCCGGGGAAAGAGACCCAGTACTTC. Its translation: CASSLAPGKETQYF.

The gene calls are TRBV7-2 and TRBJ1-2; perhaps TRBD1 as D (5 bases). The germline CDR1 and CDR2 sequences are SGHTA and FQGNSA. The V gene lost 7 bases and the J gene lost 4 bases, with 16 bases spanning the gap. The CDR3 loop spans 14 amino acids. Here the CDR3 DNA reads TGTGCCAGCAAGACTAGACAGACCTCCTATGGCTACACCTTC. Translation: CASKTRQTSYGYTF.

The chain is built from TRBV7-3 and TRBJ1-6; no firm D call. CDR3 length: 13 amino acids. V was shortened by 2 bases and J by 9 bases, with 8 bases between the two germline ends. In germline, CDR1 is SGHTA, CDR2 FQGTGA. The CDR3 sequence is CASSLHVTSPLHF. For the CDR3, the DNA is TGTGCCAGCAGCTTACACGTTACTTCACCCCTCCACTTT.

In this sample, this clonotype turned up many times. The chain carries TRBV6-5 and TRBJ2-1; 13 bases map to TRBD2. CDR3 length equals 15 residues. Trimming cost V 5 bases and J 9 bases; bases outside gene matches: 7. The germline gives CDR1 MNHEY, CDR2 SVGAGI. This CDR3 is CASSQGLAGSSEQFF. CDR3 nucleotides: TGTGCCAGCAGTCAGGGACTAGCGGGATCAAGTGAGCAGTTCTTC.

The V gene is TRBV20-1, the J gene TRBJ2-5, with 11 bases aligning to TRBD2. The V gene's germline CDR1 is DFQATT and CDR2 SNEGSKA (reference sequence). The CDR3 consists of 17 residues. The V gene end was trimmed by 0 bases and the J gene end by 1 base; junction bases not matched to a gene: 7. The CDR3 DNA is TGCAGTGCTAGAGATGGGACTAGCGGACGCGTCCAAGAGACCCAGTACTTC. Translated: CSARDGTSGRVQETQYF.

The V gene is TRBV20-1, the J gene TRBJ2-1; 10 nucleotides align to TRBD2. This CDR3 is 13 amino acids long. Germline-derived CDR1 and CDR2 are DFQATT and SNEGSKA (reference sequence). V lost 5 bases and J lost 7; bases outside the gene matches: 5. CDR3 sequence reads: CSAPGLAENEQFF. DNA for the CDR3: TGCAGTGCTCCAGGACTAGCGGAAAATGAGCAGTTCTTC.

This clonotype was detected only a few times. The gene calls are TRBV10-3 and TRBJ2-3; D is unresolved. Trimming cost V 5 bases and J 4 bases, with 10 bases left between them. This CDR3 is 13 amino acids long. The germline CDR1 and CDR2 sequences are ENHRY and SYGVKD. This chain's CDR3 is CAISTLAADTQYF. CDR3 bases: TGTGCCATCAGTACCCTGGCAGCAGATACGCAGTATTTT.

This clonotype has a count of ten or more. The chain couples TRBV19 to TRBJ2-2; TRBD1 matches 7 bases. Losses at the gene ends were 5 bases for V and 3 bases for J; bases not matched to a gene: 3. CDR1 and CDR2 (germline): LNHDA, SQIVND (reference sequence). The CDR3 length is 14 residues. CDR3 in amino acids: CASSLGQYTGELFF. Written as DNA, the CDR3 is TGTGCCAGTAGTCTGGGACAGTACACCGGGGAGCTGTTTTTT.

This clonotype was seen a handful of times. The chain's CDR3 is CAITQAMDYGYTF. Here the CDR3 DNA reads TGTGCCATCACCCAAGCCATGGACTATGGCTACACCTTC. The rearrangement joins TRBV10-3 to TRBJ1-2; D uncertain. V was trimmed by 7 bases and J by 3 bases, leaving 12 bases between them. The CDR3 consists of 13 residues. Germline lookup yields CDR1 ENHRY and CDR2 SYGVKD.

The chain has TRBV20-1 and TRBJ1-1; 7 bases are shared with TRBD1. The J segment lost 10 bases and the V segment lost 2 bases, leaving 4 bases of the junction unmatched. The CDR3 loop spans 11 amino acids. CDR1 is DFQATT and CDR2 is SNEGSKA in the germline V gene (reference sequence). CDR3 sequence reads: CSARQGVLAFF. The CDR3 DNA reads TGCAGTGCTAGACAGGGGGTCTTAGCTTTCTTT.

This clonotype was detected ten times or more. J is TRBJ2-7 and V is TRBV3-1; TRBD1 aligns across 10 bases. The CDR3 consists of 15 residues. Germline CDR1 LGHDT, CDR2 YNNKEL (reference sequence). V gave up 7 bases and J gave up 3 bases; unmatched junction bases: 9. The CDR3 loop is CASTPRTGGIYEQYF. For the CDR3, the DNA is TGTGCCAGCACCCCAAGGACAGGGGGAATCTACGAGCAGTACTTC.

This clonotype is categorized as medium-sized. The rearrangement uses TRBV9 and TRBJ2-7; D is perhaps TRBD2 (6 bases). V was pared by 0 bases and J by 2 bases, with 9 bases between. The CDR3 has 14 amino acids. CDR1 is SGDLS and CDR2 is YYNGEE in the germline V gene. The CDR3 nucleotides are TGTGCCAGCAGCGTAGGGGACTCCCCCTACGAGCAGTACTTC. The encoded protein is CASSVGDSPYEQYF.

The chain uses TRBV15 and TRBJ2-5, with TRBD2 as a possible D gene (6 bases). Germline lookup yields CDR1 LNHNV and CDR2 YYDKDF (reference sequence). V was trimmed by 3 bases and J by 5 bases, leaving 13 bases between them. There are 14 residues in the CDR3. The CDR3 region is CATSRGGVGETQYF. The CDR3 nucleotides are TGTGCCACCAGCAGGGGAGGAGTTGGGGAGACCCAGTACTTC.

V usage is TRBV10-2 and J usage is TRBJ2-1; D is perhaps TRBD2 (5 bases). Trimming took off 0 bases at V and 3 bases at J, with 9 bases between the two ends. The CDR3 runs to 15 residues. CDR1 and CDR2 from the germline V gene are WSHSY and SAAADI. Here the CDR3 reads CASSESLGYYNEQFF. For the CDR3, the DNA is TGCGCCAGCAGTGAGTCACTAGGGTACTACAATGAGCAGTTCTTC.

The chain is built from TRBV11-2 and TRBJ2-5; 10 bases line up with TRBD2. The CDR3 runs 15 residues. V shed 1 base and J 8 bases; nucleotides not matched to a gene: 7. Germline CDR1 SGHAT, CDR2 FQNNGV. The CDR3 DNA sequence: TGTGCCAGCAGCTTAGGTAGCGGGGGGCCAGGAACCCAGTACTTC. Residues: CASSLGSGGPGTQYF.

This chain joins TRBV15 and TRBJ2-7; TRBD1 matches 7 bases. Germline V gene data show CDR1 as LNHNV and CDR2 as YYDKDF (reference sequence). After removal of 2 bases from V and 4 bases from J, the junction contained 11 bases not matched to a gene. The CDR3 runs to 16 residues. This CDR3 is CATSRPGTVLTYEQYF. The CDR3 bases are TGTGCCACCAGCAGACCCGGGACAGTCCTTACATACGAGCAGTACTTC.

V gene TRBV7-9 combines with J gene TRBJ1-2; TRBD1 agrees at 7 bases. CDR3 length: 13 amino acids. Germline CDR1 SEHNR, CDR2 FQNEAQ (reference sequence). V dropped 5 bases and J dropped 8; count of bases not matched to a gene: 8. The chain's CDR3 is CASSPPNRGGYTF. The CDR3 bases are TGTGCCAGCAGCCCACCAAACAGGGGAGGCTACACCTTC.

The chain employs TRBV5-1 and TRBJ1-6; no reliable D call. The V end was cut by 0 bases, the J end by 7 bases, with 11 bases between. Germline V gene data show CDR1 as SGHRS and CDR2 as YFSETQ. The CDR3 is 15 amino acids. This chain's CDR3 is CASSLGSTGNSPLHF. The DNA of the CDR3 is TGCGCCAGCAGCTTGGGGAGTACGGGGAATTCACCCCTCCACTTT.

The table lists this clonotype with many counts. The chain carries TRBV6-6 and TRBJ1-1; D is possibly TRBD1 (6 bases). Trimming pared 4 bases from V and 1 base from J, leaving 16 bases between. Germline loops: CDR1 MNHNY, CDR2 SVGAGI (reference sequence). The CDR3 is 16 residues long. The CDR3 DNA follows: TGTGCCAGCAGTTCCCTACAGGGCCCGACGAACACTGAAGCTTTCTTT. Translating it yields CASSSLQGPTNTEAFF.

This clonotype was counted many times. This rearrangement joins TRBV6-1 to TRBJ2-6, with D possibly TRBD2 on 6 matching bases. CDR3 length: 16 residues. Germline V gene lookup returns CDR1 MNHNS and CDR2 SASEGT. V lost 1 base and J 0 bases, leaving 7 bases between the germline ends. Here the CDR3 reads CASSEEEGSGANVLTF. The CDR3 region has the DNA TGTGCCAGCAGTGAAGAGGAGGGCTCTGGGGCCAACGTCCTGACTTTC.

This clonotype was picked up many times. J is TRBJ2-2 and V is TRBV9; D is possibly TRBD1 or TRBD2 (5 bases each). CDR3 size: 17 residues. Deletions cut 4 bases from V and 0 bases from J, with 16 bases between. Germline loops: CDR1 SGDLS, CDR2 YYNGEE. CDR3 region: CASSPPGTAANTGELFF. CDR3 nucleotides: TGTGCCAGCAGCCCCCCGGGGACGGCGGCGAACACCGGGGAGCTGTTTTTT.

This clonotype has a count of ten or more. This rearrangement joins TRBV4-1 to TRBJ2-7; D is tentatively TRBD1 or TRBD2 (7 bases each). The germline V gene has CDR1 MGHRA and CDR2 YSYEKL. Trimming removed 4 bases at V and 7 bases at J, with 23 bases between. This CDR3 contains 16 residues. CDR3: CASSPPLGRGQWEQYF. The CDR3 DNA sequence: TGCGCCAGCAGCCCGCCATTAGGGAGGGGACAGTGGGAGCAGTACTTC.